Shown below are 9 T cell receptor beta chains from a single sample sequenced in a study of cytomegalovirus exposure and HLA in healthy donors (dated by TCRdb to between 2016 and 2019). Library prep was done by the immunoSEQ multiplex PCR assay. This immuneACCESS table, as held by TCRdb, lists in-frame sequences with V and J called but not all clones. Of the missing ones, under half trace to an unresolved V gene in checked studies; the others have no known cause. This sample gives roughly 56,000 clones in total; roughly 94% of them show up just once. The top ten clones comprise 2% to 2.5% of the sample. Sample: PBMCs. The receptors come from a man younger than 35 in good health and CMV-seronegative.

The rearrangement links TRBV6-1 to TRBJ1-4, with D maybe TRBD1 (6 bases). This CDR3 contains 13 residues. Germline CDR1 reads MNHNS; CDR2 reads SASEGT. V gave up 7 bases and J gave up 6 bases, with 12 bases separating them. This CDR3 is CASNTGSDEKLFF. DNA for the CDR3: TGTGCCAGCAATACAGGGTCTGATGAAAAACTGTTTTTT.

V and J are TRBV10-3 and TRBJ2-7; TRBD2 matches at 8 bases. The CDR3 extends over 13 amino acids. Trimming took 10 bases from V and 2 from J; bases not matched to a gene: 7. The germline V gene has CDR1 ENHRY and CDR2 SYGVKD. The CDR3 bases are TGTGCCACGCTTAGCGGGGTAACCTACGAGCAGTACTTC. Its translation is CATLSGVTYEQYF.

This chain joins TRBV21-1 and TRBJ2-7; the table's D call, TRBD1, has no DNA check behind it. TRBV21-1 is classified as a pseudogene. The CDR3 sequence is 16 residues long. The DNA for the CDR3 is TGTGCCAGCAGCCTCGTAGGCGGCAGGGGGCTGAGGGAGCAGTACTTC. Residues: CASSLVGGRGLREQYF.

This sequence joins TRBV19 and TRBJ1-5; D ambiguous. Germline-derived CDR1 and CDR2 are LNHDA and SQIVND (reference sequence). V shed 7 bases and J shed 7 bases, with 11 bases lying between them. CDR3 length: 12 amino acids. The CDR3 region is CASTSRVQPQHF. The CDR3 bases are TGTGCCAGTACTTCAAGAGTCCAGCCCCAGCATTTT.

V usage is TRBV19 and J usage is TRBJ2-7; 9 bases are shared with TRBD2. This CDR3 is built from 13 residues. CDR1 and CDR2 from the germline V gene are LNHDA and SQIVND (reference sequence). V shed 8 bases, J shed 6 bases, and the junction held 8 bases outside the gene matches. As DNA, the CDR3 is TGTGCCAGTCGTCAAGCGGGAGGCGTCGAGCAGTACTTC. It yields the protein CASRQAGGVEQYF.

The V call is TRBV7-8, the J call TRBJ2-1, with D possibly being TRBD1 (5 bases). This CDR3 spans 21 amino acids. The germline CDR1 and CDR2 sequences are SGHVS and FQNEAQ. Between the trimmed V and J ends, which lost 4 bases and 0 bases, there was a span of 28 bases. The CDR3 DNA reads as TGTGCCAGCAGCTCCCACAGGAATCGATCGCTTAGTATAAGCTCCTACAATGAGCAGTTCTTC. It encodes CASSSHRNRSLSISSYNEQFF.

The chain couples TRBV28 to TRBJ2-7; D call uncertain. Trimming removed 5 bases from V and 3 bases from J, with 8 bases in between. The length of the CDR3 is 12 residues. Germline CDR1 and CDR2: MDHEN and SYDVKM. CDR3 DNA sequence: TGTGCCAGCAGTCCCAGGATCTACGAGCAGTACTTC. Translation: CASSPRIYEQYF. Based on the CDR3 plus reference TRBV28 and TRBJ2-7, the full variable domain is DVKVTQSSRYLVKRTGEKVFLECVQDMDHENMFWYRQDPGLGLRLIYFSYDVKMKEKGDIPEGYSVSREKKERFSLILESASTNQTSMYLCASSPRIYEQYFGPGTRLTVT.

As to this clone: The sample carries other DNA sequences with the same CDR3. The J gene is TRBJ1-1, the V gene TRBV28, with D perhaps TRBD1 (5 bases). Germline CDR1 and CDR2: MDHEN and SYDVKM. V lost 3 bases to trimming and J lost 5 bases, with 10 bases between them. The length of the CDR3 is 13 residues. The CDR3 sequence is CASSLGGNTEAFF. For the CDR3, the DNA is TGTGCCAGCAGTTTGGGGGGGAATACTGAAGCTTTCTTT.

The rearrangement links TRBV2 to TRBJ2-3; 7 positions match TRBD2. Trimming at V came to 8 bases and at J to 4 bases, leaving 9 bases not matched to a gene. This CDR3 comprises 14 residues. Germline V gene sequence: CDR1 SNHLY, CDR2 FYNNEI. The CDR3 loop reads CASAVVGGSDTQYF. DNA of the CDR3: TGTGCCAGCGCAGTGGTGGGAGGGTCAGATACGCAGTATTTT.